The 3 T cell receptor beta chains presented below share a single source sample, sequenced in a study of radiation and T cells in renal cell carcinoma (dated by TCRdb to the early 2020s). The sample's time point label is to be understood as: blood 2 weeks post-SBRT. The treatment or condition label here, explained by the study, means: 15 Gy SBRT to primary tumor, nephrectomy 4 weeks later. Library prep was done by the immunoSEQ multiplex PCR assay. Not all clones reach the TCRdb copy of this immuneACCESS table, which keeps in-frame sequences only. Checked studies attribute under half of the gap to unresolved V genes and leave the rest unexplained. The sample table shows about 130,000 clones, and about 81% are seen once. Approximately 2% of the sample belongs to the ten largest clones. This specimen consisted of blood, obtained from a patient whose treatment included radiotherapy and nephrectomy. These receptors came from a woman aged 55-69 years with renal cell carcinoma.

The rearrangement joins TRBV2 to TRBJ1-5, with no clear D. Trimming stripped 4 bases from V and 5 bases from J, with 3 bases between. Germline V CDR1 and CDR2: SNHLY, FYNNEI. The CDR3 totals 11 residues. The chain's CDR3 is CASSGDQPQHF. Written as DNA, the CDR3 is TGTGCCAGCAGTGGAGATCAGCCCCAGCATTTT.

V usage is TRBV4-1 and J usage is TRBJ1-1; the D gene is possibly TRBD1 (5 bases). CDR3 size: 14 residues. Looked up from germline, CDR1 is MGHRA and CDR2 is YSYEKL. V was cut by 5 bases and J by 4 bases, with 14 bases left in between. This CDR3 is CASSNDGGSTEAFF. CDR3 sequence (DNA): TGCGCCAGCAGCAACGACGGGGGGTCCACTGAAGCTTTCTTT.

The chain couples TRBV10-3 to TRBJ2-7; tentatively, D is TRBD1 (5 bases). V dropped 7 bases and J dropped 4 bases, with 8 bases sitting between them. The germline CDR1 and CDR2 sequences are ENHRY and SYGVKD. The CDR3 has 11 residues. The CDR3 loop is CAIKGAYEQYF. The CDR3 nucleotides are TGTGCCATCAAAGGGGCTTACGAGCAGTACTTC.